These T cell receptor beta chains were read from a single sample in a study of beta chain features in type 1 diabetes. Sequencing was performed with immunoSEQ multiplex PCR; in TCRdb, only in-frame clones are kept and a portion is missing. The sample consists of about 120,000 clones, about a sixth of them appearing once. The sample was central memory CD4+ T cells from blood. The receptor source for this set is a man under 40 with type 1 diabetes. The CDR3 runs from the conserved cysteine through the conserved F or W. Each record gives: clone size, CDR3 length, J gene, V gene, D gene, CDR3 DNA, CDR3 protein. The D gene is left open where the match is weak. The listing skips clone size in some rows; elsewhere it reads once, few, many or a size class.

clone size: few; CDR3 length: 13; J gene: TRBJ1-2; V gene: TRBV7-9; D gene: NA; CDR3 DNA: TGTGCCAGCAGCTTGGCAGAGTCGGATGGCTACACCTTC; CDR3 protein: CASSLAESDGYTF
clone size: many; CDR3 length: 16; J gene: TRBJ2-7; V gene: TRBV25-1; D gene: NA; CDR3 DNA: TGTGCCAGCAGTGGGGGACCCTTTAGGGTTTCCTACGAGCAGTACTTC; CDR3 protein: CASSGGPFRVSYEQYF
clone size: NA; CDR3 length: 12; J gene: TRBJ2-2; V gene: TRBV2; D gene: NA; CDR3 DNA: TGTGCCAGCAGTACTCCCACCGGGGAGCTGTTTTTT; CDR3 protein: CASSTPTGELFF
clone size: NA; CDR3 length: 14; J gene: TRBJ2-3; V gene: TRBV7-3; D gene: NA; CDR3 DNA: TGTGCCAGCAGCTTCCGGGACTCCAGGGATACGCAGTATTTT; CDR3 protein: CASSFRDSRDTQYF
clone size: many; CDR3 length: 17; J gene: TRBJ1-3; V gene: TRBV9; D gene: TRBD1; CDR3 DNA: TGTGCCAGCAGCGCCGTGACGGGACAGAGCTCTGGAAACACCATATATTTT; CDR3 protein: CASSAVTGQSSGNTIYF
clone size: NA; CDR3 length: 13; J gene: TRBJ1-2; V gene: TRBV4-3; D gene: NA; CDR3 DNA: TGCGCCAGCAGCCAAGATGACAGCTATGGCTACACCTTC; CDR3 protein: CASSQDDSYGYTF
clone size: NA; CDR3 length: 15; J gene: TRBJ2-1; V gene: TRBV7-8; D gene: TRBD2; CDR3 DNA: TGTGCCAGCAGCTGGCCGGGACTAGCAGGCAATGAGCAGTTCTTC; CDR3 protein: CASSWPGLAGNEQFF
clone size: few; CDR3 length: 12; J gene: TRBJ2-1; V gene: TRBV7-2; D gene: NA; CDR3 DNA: TGTGCCAGCAGCCCAAGGGGAGATGAGCAGTTCTTC; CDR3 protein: CASSPRGDEQFF
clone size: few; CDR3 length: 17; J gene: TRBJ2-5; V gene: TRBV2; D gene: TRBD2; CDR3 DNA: TGTGCCAGCAGTAAGACTAGCGGGGGCCTTCTACAAGAGACCCAGTACTTC; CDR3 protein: CASSKTSGGLLQETQYF
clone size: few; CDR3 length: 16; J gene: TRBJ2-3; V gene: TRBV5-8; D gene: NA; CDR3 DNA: TGTGCCAGCAGCGGGGACGGAATAAGGACACCGGATACGCAGTATTTT; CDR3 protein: CASSGDGIRTPDTQYF
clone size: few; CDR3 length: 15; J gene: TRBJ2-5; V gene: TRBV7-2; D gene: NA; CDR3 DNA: TGTGCCAGCAGCTTCTCGACAAGCGTTCAAGAGACCCAGTACTTC; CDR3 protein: CASSFSTSVQETQYF
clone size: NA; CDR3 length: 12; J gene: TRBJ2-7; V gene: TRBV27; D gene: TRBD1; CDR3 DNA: TGTGCCACCTTGACAGGGGCCTACGAGCAGTACTTC; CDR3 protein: CATLTGAYEQYF
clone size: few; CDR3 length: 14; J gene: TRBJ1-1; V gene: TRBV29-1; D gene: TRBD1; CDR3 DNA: TGCAGCGTATATCCGGGACAGGGGAACACTGAAGCTTTCTTT; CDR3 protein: CSVYPGQGNTEAFF
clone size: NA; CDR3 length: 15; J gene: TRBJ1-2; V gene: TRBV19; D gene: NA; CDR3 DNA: TGTGCCAGCTTACAGGGACCCACAGCTAACTATGGCTACACCTTC; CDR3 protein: CASLQGPTANYGYTF
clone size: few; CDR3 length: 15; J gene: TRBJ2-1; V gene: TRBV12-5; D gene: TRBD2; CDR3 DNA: TGTGCTAGTGGCCCGGGACTAGCGGGGTACAATGAGCAGTTCTTC; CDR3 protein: CASGPGLAGYNEQFF
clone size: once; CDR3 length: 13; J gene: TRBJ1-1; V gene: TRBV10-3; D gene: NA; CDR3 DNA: TGTGCCATCTCAGGAGTAGGGGACACTGAAGCTTTCTTT; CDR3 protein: CAISGVGDTEAFF
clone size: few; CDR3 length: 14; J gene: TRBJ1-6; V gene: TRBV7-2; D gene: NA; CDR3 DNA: TGTGCCAGCACCCCCGGGACAACTAATTCACCCCTCCACTTT; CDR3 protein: CASTPGTTNSPLHF
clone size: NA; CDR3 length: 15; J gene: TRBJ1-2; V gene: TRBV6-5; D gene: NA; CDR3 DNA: TGTGCCAGCAGTTACTCAGGTTACTCTAACTATGGCTACACCTTC; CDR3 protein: CASSYSGYSNYGYTF
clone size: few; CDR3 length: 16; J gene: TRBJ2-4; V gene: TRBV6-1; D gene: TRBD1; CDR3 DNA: TGTGCCAGCAGGGAACAGGGGTTTTATTCCAAAAACATTCAGTACTTC; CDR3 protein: CASREQGFYSKNIQYF
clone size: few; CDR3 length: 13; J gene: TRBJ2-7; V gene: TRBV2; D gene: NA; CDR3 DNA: TGTGCCAGCATGAGCGACTTCTCCTACGAGCAGTACTTC; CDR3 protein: CASMSDFSYEQYF
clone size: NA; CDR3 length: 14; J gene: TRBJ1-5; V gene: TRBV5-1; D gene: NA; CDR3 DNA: TGCGCCAGCAGCTTGGGGTCAGGGGATCAGCCCCAGCATTTT; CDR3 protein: CASSLGSGDQPQHF
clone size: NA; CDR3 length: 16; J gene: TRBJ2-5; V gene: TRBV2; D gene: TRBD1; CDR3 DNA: TGTGCCAGCAGCCCCGGGACAGGGGACAACCAAGAGACCCAGTACTTC; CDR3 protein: CASSPGTGDNQETQYF